This T cell receptor (beta chain) was observed in a study of naive and memory T cell subsets (dated by TCRdb to between 2016 and 2019). Regarding the research as a whole: The study applied an open-source, UMI-based TCR alpha and beta sequencing pipeline to sorted naive and memory peripheral blood T cell subsets. The results of the functional CMV T cell responses matched the IgG serology results in every case. RNA was DNase-treated and reverse transcribed with TCR constant-region primers, mostly using SuperScript III. The study at large found these results: RNA-based TCR counts may be affected by expression changes linked to T cell activation and differentiation. TCR abundance followed a power law whose exponent differed between naive and memory subsets but was consistent across the three individuals. In both CD4 and CD8 cells, going from naive through CM, EM and EMRA, the Gini index went up while Shannon and inverse Simpson diversity went down. After error correction, over 90% of naive TCR sequences appeared only once, giving much steeper abundance distributions than memory subsets. The repertoire findings for the naive and memory subsets could not be validated, as no ground truth was available. A few larger clonotypes were found in naive repertoires, especially CD8, and these larger clonotypes were possibly memory cells re-expressing CD45RA. Single alpha or beta chain sequences, rather than paired alpha/beta receptors, were used to define clonotypes.

The V end gives up 5 bases and the J end 3 bases, leaving 6 bases in the junction not matched to a gene. The germline V gene (reference sequence) gives CDR1 as DFQATT and CDR2 as SNEGSKA. The CDR3 runs 15 residues from the cysteine to the phenylalanine. The kept DNA is CDR3 alone, 45 bases in frame from the first base. Library method: UMI-ligation and nested PCR. To cover both TRBC1 and TRBC2, the beta constant-region primer consisted of an equimolar mix of two oligonucleotides. Four rounds of PCR, combining the SP2 primer with nested alpha and beta constant-region primers, were used to amplify the ligated cDNA. A single-stranded oligonucleotide carrying the SP2 primer and a 12-nucleotide UMI was ligated to the 3' end of the cDNA by T4 RNA ligase 1. Incubation of the ligation reaction was carried out at 16 degrees C for 20-24 hours. PCR2 was usually performed as a SYBR Green qPCR and halted at a preset threshold so that over-amplification would not occur. Apart from the first purification, every purification step used Agencourt AMPure XP magnetic beads. Library amounts were measured by Qubit and library quality was assessed on a TapeStation, where the main peak was expected at around 650 bp. The pooled libraries were sequenced on an Illumina MiSeq using v2 2x251 paired-end kits, which usually yielded about 0.95-2.1 million reads per sample. Each sample's library went into the pool at approximately 4 nM, and roughly 5-7.5% PhiX was added to help with cluster recognition. Turning to the authors' computational methods: Decombinator assigned V and J genes to Demultiplexor-processed FASTQ reads by tag matching, allowing a single base-pair mismatch. UMIs were used by Collapsinator to correct both sequencing errors and frequency errors arising from PCR heterogeneity. TCRs were translated and CDR3s were extracted from the conserved cysteine to the FGXG phenylalanine by CDR3Translator, with non-productive sequences being flagged. Gini, Shannon entropy and inverse Simpson indices were computed after subsampling the repertoires to the same number of UMI-defined TCRs. Power-law fits to clonotype abundance distributions were performed by maximum likelihood within the linear range. On one naive CD8 sample, the pipeline and MIGEC gave similar UMI counts, unique TCR numbers and clonal distributions. One analysis removed from the naive repertoire any naive TCRs that were also present in any memory subset from the same donor. A set of approximately 6,800 CMV-associated CDR3 sequences, compiled from VDJdb and a published dataset, was used to search the repertoires. Through fastp at Q25 and MiXCR, TCRdb rebuilt clones from the public reads, retaining in-frame beta chains. Entries are consolidated by CDR3 protein sequence, retaining the most common genes and DNA. The V and J calls, along with clone size, are taken from TCRdb and not from the paper's own processing. This sample comprises fewer than 150,000 distinct CDR3 sequences, 15% to 25% of them detected only once. The ten largest clones capture 0.5% to 0.75% of the sample.

TCR alpha and beta chain libraries were amplified separately from the second PCR step onward. CMV status of each donor was established by measuring IFNgamma production from CD4+ T cells after fresh PBMCs were stimulated overnight with CMV viral lysate. Miltenyi beads were used first to positively select CD4 T cells, and CD8 T cells were then positively selected from the CD4-negative fraction. Cells were stained for CD3, CD4, CD8, CD45RA, CD27 and a live/dead dye and were sorted on a BD Aria II into four subsets based on CD45RA and CD27. Blood was obtained from three healthy volunteers, and the blood from each volunteer was fractionated into CD4 and CD8 T cells and subsequently into four differentiation subsets. About 0.13 L of peripheral blood was collected from each donor, and PBMC were isolated by Ficoll-Paque PLUS density-gradient centrifugation. Sorted cells were lysed in RLT buffer, after which RNA was extracted using a Qiagen RNeasy kit and stored at -80 degrees C.

This clonotype was detected a few times. Which antigen it targets is not known. Base qualities are not at hand, and no much larger clone is one base apart. The source of this sequence is a human donor in good health. Sequencing was performed on naive CD8+ T cells from blood. Interpreted using the paper, the cell subset or site label stands for: naive T cells, CD45RA high CD27+. Recombination joined TRBV20-1 with TRBJ2-7; TRBD2 lines up with 14 middle nucleotides. The CDR3 protein sequence reads: CSAPGTSGSFYEQYF. The nucleotide sequence reads as follows: TGCAGTGCTCCCGGGACTAGCGGGAGCTTCTACGAGCAGTACTTC.